One and the same sample provided the 9 T cell receptor beta chains below, sequenced in a study of molecular identifiers for immune sequencing clone quantification. Using its own MiXCR run on the PCR reads, TCRdb lists one record per CDR3 protein. Among roughly 97,000 distinct CDR3 sequences listed, 20% to 25% were seen once. The sample comprised naive CD8+ T cells from blood, with Jurkat cell RNA spiked in. Subset of the sample: FACS-sorted CD8+CD4-CCR7+CD45RA+ naive T cells. All receptors derive from a human donor in good health. Some libraries in this study had Jurkat cell RNA spiked in.

There are many counts of this clonotype. The chain couples TRBV4-3 to TRBJ2-3; D call uncertain. The CDR3 loop spans 14 amino acids. The germline V gene encodes CDR1 LGHNA and CDR2 YSLEER. The V end lost 1 base, the J end lost 1 base, and 6 bases lay between the germline ends. The CDR3 loop is CASSQGRGTDTQYF. The CDR3 DNA reads as TGCGCCAGCAGCCAAGGTCGCGGCACAGATACGCAGTATTTT.

Comment on this clonotype: Since a much larger clone is just one base distant, this may be a read error. The chain is built from TRBV20-1 and TRBJ1-3; perhaps TRBD1 as D (5 bases). Germline CDR1 DFQATT, CDR2 SNEGSKA (reference sequence). CDR3 length equals 15 residues. Trimming cost V 1 base and J 1 base, with 11 bases left between them. The chain's CDR3 is CSARGDRVSGNTIYF. The CDR3 DNA sequence: TGCAGTGCTAGAGGCGACAGAGTTTCTGGAAACACCATATATTTT.

This clonotype appeared many times. J is TRBJ2-2 and V is TRBV6-2 or TRBV6-3; a weak D match, TRBD1 (6 bases). The CDR3 loop spans 15 amino acids. CDR1 is MNHEY, CDR2 SVGEGT, per germline. Trimming removed 6 bases from V and 1 base from J, with 12 bases in between. Here the CDR3 DNA reads TGTGCCAGCAGAATGGAGACAGGGAACACCGGGGAGCTGTTTTTT. It specifies CASRMETGNTGELFF.

In this sample, this clonotype turned up a few times. This chain uses TRBV5-1 with TRBJ1-2; 8 bases line up with TRBD1. V was pared by 4 bases and J by 2 bases, with 10 bases of the junction left unmatched. The CDR3 runs to 16 residues. CDR1 and CDR2 from the germline V gene are SGHRS and YFSETQ. CDR3 sequence reads: CASSAYSGGDNYGYTF. The CDR3 region has the DNA TGCGCCAGCAGCGCTTATTCAGGGGGCGACAACTATGGCTACACCTTC. The full variable domain, in which reference TRBV5-1 and TRBJ1-2 provide the parts outside the CDR3, is KAGVTQTPRYLIKTRGQQVTLSCSPISGHRSVSWYQQTPGQGLQFLFEYFSETQRNKGNFPGRFSGRQFSNSRSEMNVSTLELGDSALYLCASSAYSGGDNYGYTFGSGTRLTVV.

This clonotype was seen at least ten times. V usage is TRBV6-2 or TRBV6-3 and J usage is TRBJ2-7, with TRBD2 matching over 7 bases. This CDR3 has 11 amino acids. V lost 4 bases to trimming and J lost 7 bases; unmatched junction nucleotides: 1. Germline V gene sequence: CDR1 MNHEY, CDR2 SVGEGT. The CDR3 nucleotides are TGTGCCAGCAGTTGGCGGGGGGAGCAGTACTTC. The encoded protein is CASSWRGEQYF.

The table lists this clonotype with many counts. The V gene is TRBV7-9, the J gene TRBJ2-7, with D perhaps TRBD1 (8 bases). V was clipped by 4 bases and J by 5 bases, with 18 bases between them. Germline CDR1 SEHNR, CDR2 FQNEAQ (reference sequence). The CDR3 is made up of 15 amino acids. CDR3 sequence reads: CASSSTGGDWHEQYF. DNA for the CDR3: TGTGCCAGCAGCTCTACAGGGGGGGACTGGCACGAGCAGTACTTC.

The chain carries TRBV29-1 and TRBJ1-1; D is undetermined. The germline V and J ends were trimmed by 5 bases and 3 bases, with 7 bases remaining between them. The V gene's germline CDR1 is SQVTM and CDR2 ANQGSEA. There are 11 residues in the CDR3. The CDR3 loop is CSVPWDTEAFF. As DNA, the CDR3 is TGCAGCGTTCCTTGGGACACTGAAGCTTTCTTT.

This clonotype was counted a few times. The gene calls are TRBV28 and TRBJ2-1; 7 bases map to TRBD1. With V trimmed by 5 bases and J by 4 bases, 11 bases remained unmatched. The CDR3 extends over 16 amino acids. Germline-derived CDR1 and CDR2 are MDHEN and SYDVKM. The CDR3: CASSPGTVPVYNEQFF. DNA of the CDR3: TGTGCCAGCAGTCCCGGGACAGTCCCCGTATACAATGAGCAGTTCTTC.

CDR3 region: CASSPRGEGTVQKQYF. The CDR3 DNA is TGTGCCAGCTCACCACGTGGTGAAGGGACAGTTCAGAAGCAGTACTTC. This chain connects TRBV18 to TRBJ2-7, with 7 positions matching TRBD1. J was trimmed by 8 bases and V by 1 base; bases with no gene match: 14. Germline CDR1 reads KGHSH; CDR2 reads LQKENI. This CDR3 has 16 residues.